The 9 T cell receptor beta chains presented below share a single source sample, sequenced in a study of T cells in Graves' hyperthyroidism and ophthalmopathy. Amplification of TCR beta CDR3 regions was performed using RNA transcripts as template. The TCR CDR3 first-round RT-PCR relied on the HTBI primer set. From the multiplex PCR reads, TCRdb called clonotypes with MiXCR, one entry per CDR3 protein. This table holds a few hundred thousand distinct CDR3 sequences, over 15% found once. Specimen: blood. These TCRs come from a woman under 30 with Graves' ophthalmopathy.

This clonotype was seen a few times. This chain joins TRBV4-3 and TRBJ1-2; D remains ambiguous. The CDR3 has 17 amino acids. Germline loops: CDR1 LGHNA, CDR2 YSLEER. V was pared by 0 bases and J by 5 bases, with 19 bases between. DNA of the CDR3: TGCGCCAGCAGCCAAGACAATGGGCAGCTCCATTCATATGGCTACACCTTC. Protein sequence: CASSQDNGQLHSYGYTF.

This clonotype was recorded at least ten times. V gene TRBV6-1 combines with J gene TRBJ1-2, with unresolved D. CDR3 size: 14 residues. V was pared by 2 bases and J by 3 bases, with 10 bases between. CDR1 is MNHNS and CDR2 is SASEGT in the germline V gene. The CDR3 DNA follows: TGTGCCAGCAGTGAAAGGTGGCAGCACTATGGCTACACCTTC. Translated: CASSERWQHYGYTF.

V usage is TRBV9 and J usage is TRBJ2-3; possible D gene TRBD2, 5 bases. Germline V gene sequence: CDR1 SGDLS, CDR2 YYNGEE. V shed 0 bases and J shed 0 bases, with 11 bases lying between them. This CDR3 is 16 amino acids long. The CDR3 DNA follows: TGTGCCAGCAGCGTAGAAACGGGAAGGAGCACAGATACGCAGTATTTT. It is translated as CASSVETGRSTDTQYF.

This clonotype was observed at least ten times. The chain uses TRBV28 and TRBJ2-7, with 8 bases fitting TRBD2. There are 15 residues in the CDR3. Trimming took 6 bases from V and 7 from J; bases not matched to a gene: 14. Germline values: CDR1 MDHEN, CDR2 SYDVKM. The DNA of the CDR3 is TGTGCCAGCAGCTCCGGGCTAGCGGGCCCGGGGGAGCAGTACTTC. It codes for CASSSGLAGPGEQYF.

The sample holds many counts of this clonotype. The CDR3 here is CASSAPGAYEQYF. DNA of the CDR3: TGTGCCAGCAGCGCCCCCGGGGCCTACGAGCAGTACTTC. The chain combines TRBV9 with TRBJ2-7; D is possibly TRBD2 (5 bases). Trimming took 3 bases from V and 2 from J, leaving 9 bases between them. This CDR3 is built from 13 residues. Germline CDR1 and CDR2: SGDLS and YYNGEE.

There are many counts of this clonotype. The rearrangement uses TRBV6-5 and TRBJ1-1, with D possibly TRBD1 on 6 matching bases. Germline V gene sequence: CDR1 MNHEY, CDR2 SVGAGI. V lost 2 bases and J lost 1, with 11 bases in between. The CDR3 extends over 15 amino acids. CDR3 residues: CASSYGGRGNTEAFF. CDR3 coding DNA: TGTGCCAGCAGTTACGGTGGCAGGGGGAACACTGAAGCTTTCTTT.

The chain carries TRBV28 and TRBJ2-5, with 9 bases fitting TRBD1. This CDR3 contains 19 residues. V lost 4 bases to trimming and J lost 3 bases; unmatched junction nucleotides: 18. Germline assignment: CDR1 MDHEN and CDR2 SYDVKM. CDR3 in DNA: TGTGCCAGCAGTTCTATCAACTGGACTCGGGACAGGGTAGAAGAGACCCAGTACTTC. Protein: CASSSINWTRDRVEETQYF.

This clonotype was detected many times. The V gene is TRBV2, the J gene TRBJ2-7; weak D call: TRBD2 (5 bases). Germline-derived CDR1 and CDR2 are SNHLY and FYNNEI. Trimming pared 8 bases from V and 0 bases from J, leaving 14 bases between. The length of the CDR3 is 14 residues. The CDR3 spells CASLWTDSSYEQYF. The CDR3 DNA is TGTGCCAGCTTATGGACTGATAGCTCCTACGAGCAGTACTTC.

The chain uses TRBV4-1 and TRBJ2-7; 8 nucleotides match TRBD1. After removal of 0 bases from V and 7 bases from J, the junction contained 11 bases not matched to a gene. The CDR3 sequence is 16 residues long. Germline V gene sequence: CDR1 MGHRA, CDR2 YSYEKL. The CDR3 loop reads CASSQEKRRGRKEQYF. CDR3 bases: TGCGCCAGCAGCCAAGAAAAACGCAGGGGGCGGAAAGAGCAGTACTTC.